This paragraph reports one T cell receptor beta chain. Its antigen remains unknown. The data are from a study of T cell responses to AZD1222 COVID-19 vaccine. Per germline, CDR1 MNHEY and CDR2 SVGAGI. CDR3 length equals 15 residues. V gave up 6 bases and J gave up 3 bases; unmatched junction bases: 5. Whole-study findings and limits: Baseline serostatus was positive in only a handful of AZD1222 recipients. Regions 160-218 and 743-854 dominated among vaccine-associated CD4 TCRs spanning spike. Vaccination with two AZD1222 doses was followed by a rise in Spike-specific TCR breadth and depth. Among the donors, most were white British and more were female, and clonal diversity was possibly underestimated.

This table comes from immunoSEQ multiplex PCR, and its TCRdb copy is limited to in-frame clones, with some not included. The sample lists 75,000 to 95,000 clones; about nine tenths were seen once. This sequence was found in an adult who received the MenACWY meningococcal vaccine as a control. The sequences come from peripheral blood, collected 28 days after the second dose of the MenACWY control vaccine. The chain employs TRBV6-5 and TRBJ1-6; 7 bases align to TRBD1. CDR3 nucleotide sequence: TGTGCCAGCAGACCGAGGGACAGCTATAATTCACCCCTCCACTTT. Protein sequence: CASRPRDSYNSPLHF.